Shown below are 32 T cell receptor beta chains from a single sample sequenced in a study of blood T cells in healthy people across ages. For the second PCR, which ran for roughly 6 to 12 cycles, a sample-barcoded 5' primer and a J-beta primer mix were used. Each CDR3 protein is one row after TCRdb ran MiXCR on the 5' RACE reads. The repertoire has about 2 million distinct CDR3 sequences, roughly 49% of them found once; the top ten carry over 2%. The sequencing sample was made of blood. These receptors were obtained from a woman aged 40 to 55 in good health.

This clonotype occurred a few times. The chain uses TRBV29-1 and TRBJ1-2; D might be TRBD1 (6 bases). This CDR3 comprises 13 residues. Germline V gene data show CDR1 as SQVTM and CDR2 as ANQGSEA. The CDR3 sequence is CQGMSGNSGGGTF. CDR3 DNA: TGCCAGGGGATGTCGGGGAATTCGGGTGGTGGCACCTTC.

This chain joins TRBV20-1 and TRBJ1-2; TRBD1 is a possible D gene (6 bases). The germline V gene has CDR1 DFQATT and CDR2 SNEGSKA (reference sequence). V was pared by 5 bases and J by 0 bases, with 19 bases between. The CDR3 is made up of 16 amino acids. CDR3 region: CSAARTDKGPNYGYTF. The CDR3 bases are TGCAGTGCTGCCAGGACAGATAAGGGGCCTAACTATGGCTACACCTTC.

J is TRBJ1-4 and V is TRBV20-1; D may be TRBD1 (5 bases). This CDR3 has 13 residues. V was pared by 5 bases and J by 6 bases, with 13 bases between. In germline, CDR1 is DFQATT, CDR2 SNEGSKA (reference sequence). The CDR3 spells CSAQGSSYEKLFF. The CDR3 DNA reads TGCAGTGCTCAGGGATCCTCTTATGAAAAACTGTTTTTT.

V usage is TRBV25-1 and J usage is TRBJ1-6, with D maybe TRBD1 (5 bases). The germline gives CDR1 MGHDK, CDR2 SYGVNS. CDR3 length: 17 amino acids. The ends were cut back, 6 bases at V and 6 bases at J, with 21 bases in the middle. CDR3 amino acids: CASRDTDLGTGNSPLHF. The CDR3 DNA reads TGTGCCAGCAGAGACACCGATCTCGGGACCGGTAATTCACCCCTCCACTTT.

This chain connects TRBV20-1 to TRBJ2-5; D remains ambiguous. The J call may be faulty, since TRBJ2-7 better matches the DNA end. CDR3 length: 13 residues. Germline V CDR1 and CDR2: DFQATT, SNEGSKA (reference sequence). The CDR3 sequence: CSARGPGPYEQYF. CDR3 coding DNA: TGCAGTGCTAGAGGGCCGGGTCCCTACGAGCAGTACTTC.

The chain has TRBV25-1 and TRBJ2-4, with D perhaps being TRBD1 or TRBD2 (5 bases each). The J call may not be correct, given that the DNA end is closer to TRBJ2-7. The CDR3 is 15 amino acids. Per the germline V gene, CDR1 is MGHDK and CDR2 is SYGVNS. DNA of the CDR3: TGTGCCAGCAGTAAATCCGGGACGGGGTACTACGAGCAGTACTTC. Encoded protein: CASSKSGTGYYEQYF.

The chain couples TRBV5-1 to TRBJ2-5; D remains unclear. Between the trimmed V and J ends, which lost 1 base and 5 bases, there was a span of 9 bases. The CDR3 contains 13 residues. Germline V gene data show CDR1 as SGHRS and CDR2 as YFSETQ. CDR3 loop: CASSLIARETQYF. CDR3 DNA sequence: TGCGCCAGCAGCTTGATCGCTAGGGAGACCCAGTACTTC.

This chain uses TRBV18 with TRBJ2-4; tentative D call: TRBD2 (6 bases). The J call may be wrong; the DNA end is better matched by TRBJ2-7. This CDR3 has 13 residues. CDR1 and CDR2 (germline): KGHSH, LQKENI. The CDR3 spells CASSTGDPYEQYF. The CDR3 nucleotides read TGTGCCAGCTCTACGGGAGACCCCTACGAGCAGTACTTC.

The chain employs TRBV19 and TRBJ2-4; 8 bases line up with TRBD2. The DNA end lines up better with TRBJ2-5; the J call may be wrong. The CDR3 consists of 13 residues. Germline CDR1 and CDR2: LNHDA and SQIVND (reference sequence). The CDR3 loop is CAAGRGRGETQYF. Here the CDR3 DNA reads TGTGCAGCCGGGAGGGGGAGAGGAGAGACCCAGTACTTC.

The gene calls are TRBV18 and TRBJ2-1, with D possibly matching TRBD1 (6 bases). Germline CDR1 reads KGHSH; CDR2 reads LQKENI. V lost 8 bases and J 6 bases, leaving 14 bases between the germline ends. This CDR3 is built from 13 residues. The CDR3 bases are TGTGCCAGCGTAACAGGGTCTGGCAATGAGCAGTTCTTC. Its translation is CASVTGSGNEQFF.

CDR3 region: CSKGGPRTDTQYF. In nucleotides, the CDR3 is TGCAGCAAGGGGGGGCCGCGCACAGATACGCAGTATTTT. J is TRBJ2-3 and V is TRBV20-1, with a weak D call TRBD2 (7 bases). This CDR3 contains 13 residues. Germline V gene sequence: CDR1 DFQATT, CDR2 SNEGSKA (reference sequence).

This chain uses TRBV5-1 with TRBJ2-1, with 9 bases matching TRBD2. CDR1 is SGHRS, CDR2 YFSETQ, per germline. V was pared by 3 bases and J by 5 bases, with 6 bases of the junction left unmatched. There are 15 residues in the CDR3. The CDR3 region is CASSSRLAANNEQFF. CDR3 DNA: TGCGCCAGCAGCTCCCGACTAGCGGCCAACAATGAGCAGTTCTTC.

The chain recombines TRBV12-3 or TRBV12-4 with TRBJ2-1, with 8 nucleotides matching TRBD2. The CDR3 has 15 residues. J was trimmed by 7 bases and V by 4 bases; bases with no gene match: 9. The CDR3 protein is CASSWGGGSMNEQFF. In nucleotides, the CDR3 is TGTGCCAGCAGTTGGGGCGGGGGGAGTATGAATGAGCAGTTCTTC.

The chain combines TRBV6-5 with TRBJ1-2; D is perhaps TRBD1 (6 bases). Germline assignment: CDR1 MNHEY and CDR2 SVGAGI. The CDR3 totals 13 residues. With 10 bases removed from V and 2 bases from J, the gap between germline ends came to 14 bases. The CDR3 sequence: CAIKGGLNYGYTF. In DNA, the CDR3 is TGTGCCATCAAGGGGGGGCTGAACTATGGCTACACCTTC.

V usage is TRBV25-1 and J usage is TRBJ2-1, with 8 bases identical to TRBD1. There are 16 residues in the CDR3. Germline trimming cut 0 bases from V and 3 bases from J; bases unmatched to any gene: 4. CDR1 is MGHDK, CDR2 SYGVNS, per germline. The CDR3 region is CASSEYGGQGYNEQFF. CDR3 in DNA: TGTGCCAGCAGTGAATACGGTGGACAGGGCTACAATGAGCAGTTCTTC.

This clonotype was observed a few times. V gene TRBV20-1 combines with J gene TRBJ2-7; a weak D match, TRBD1 (5 bases). The CDR3 is 17 amino acids. Germline V gives CDR1 DFQATT, CDR2 SNEGSKA (reference sequence). Trimming stripped 0 bases from V and 7 bases from J, with 25 bases between. The CDR3: CSARDLPRIGDFGEQYF. DNA for the CDR3: TGCAGTGCTAGAGATCTGCCGAGGATAGGGGATTTTGGGGAGCAGTACTTC.

This clonotype was observed a few times. The chain couples TRBV13 to TRBJ2-1, with 8 bases matching TRBD2. V lost 5 bases and J lost 5; bases outside the gene matches: 11. The CDR3 has 16 residues. From germline, CDR1 is PRHDT and CDR2 FYEKMQ (reference sequence). The chain's CDR3 is CASSPNGGATDNEQFF. CDR3 nucleotides: TGTGCCAGCAGCCCTAACGGGGGGGCGACCGACAATGAGCAGTTCTTC.

This clonotype was detected only a few times. The V and J genes are TRBV7-2 and TRBJ2-3; TRBD2 agrees at 10 bases. V gave up 3 bases and J gave up 2 bases; unmatched junction bases: 8. From germline, CDR1 is SGHTA and CDR2 FQGNSA. The CDR3 runs to 17 residues. The CDR3 protein is CASSFRGLAQITDTQYF. CDR3 bases: TGTGCCAGCAGCTTTCGGGGACTAGCGCAGATCACAGATACGCAGTATTTT.

This clonotype showed up just once. V gene TRBV19 combines with J gene TRBJ2-7, with D unresolved. Between the trimmed V and J ends, which lost 3 bases and 7 bases, there was a span of 22 bases. Germline lookup yields CDR1 LNHDA and CDR2 SQIVND (reference sequence). The CDR3 has 16 amino acids. CDR3 protein: CASSMSKDPIQEEQYF. The CDR3 nucleotides are TGTGCCAGTAGTATGTCTAAGGACCCTATTCAGGAAGAGCAGTACTTC.

V gene TRBV6-1 combines with J gene TRBJ1-5; tentatively, D is TRBD1 (5 bases). Per germline, CDR1 MNHNS and CDR2 SASEGT. V was cut by 7 bases and J by 2 bases, with 12 bases left in between. The CDR3 runs 14 residues. In DNA, the CDR3 is TGTGCCAGCACCGCCGGGGCCCGCAATCAGCCCCAGCATTTT. Protein product: CASTAGARNQPQHF.

The chain's CDR3 is CASSQEWLESVTQYF. The CDR3 DNA follows: TGTGCCAGCAGCCAAGAATGGCTAGAGTCGGTGACGCAGTATTTT. The chain carries TRBV3-1 and TRBJ2-3; no definite D call. Germline V gene lookup returns CDR1 LGHDT and CDR2 YNNKEL (reference sequence). With 0 bases removed from V and 9 bases from J, the gap between germline ends came to 16 bases. There are 15 residues in the CDR3.

This clonotype was detected only once. V gene TRBV5-1 combines with J gene TRBJ2-1; D remains ambiguous. This CDR3 is built from 15 residues. CDR1 and CDR2 from the germline V gene are SGHRS and YFSETQ. V lost 0 bases and J 10 bases, leaving 17 bases between the germline ends. The DNA of the CDR3 is TGCGCCAGCAGCTTGGCTGTGGCGACGGGCAACGAGCAGTTCTTC. Its protein is CASSLAVATGNEQFF. The full variable domain, in which reference TRBV5-1 and TRBJ2-1 provide the parts outside the CDR3, is KAGVTQTPRYLIKTRGQQVTLSCSPISGHRSVSWYQQTPGQGLQFLFEYFSETQRNKGNFPGRFSGRQFSNSRSEMNVSTLELGDSALYLCASSLAVATGNEQFFGPGTRLTVL.

The chain carries TRBV11-2 and TRBJ2-7, with 8 bases identical to TRBD1. The germline V gene has CDR1 SGHAT and CDR2 FQNNGV. This CDR3 has 14 residues. V was clipped by 5 bases and J by 6 bases; unmatched bases: 9. CDR3 protein: CASSKGQALPEQYF. The CDR3 bases are TGTGCCAGCAGCAAGGGACAGGCCCTGCCCGAGCAGTACTTC.

The J gene is TRBJ1-2, the V gene TRBV20-1; D might be TRBD1 (6 bases). This CDR3 comprises 14 residues. The V gene lost 5 bases and the J gene lost 5 bases, with 18 bases spanning the gap. Germline CDR1 reads DFQATT; CDR2 reads SNEGSKA (reference sequence). In nucleotides, the CDR3 is TGCAGTGCTGAGGGGGGGGGCGCCCGGTATGGCTACACCTTC. Encoded protein: CSAEGGGARYGYTF.

This clonotype has a count of ten or more. The CDR3: CASTPDLSSYNEQFF. The DNA for the CDR3 is TGCGCCAGCACGCCGGACTTGAGCTCCTACAATGAGCAGTTCTTC. The chain recombines TRBV4-3 with TRBJ2-1, with D perhaps matching TRBD2 (5 bases). With 7 bases removed from V and 0 bases from J, the gap between germline ends came to 13 bases. Germline CDR1 is LGHNA and CDR2 is YSLEER. The CDR3 has 15 residues.

The chain is built from TRBV6-6 and TRBJ1-6, with 8 bases that match TRBD1. The CDR3 extends over 14 amino acids. The trim removed 6 bases at V and 9 bases at J, leaving 7 bases unmatched. Per the germline V gene, CDR1 is MNHNY and CDR2 is SVGAGI (reference sequence). The CDR3 loop is CASSHPQGASPLHF. The CDR3 DNA is TGTGCCAGCAGCCACCCGCAGGGGGCTTCACCCCTCCACTTT.

The sample holds a few counts of this clonotype. The rearrangement uses TRBV29-1 and TRBJ2-1, with D hard to call. The CDR3 is made up of 16 amino acids. The V end lost 4 bases, the J end lost 4 bases, and 20 bases lay between the germline ends. Germline CDR1 is SQVTM and CDR2 is ANQGSEA. DNA of the CDR3: TGCAGCGTTGTCGGTGTGGCAGGAATAGATTACAATGAGCAGTTCTTC. This encodes CSVVGVAGIDYNEQFF.

This clonotype was recorded once. This chain uses TRBV24-1 with TRBJ1-2; 8 bases line up with TRBD1. This CDR3 comprises 15 residues. CDR1 and CDR2 (germline): KGHDR, SFDVKD. Losses at the gene ends were 6 bases for V and 3 bases for J; bases not matched to a gene: 8. The CDR3 DNA sequence: TGTGCCACCAGTCACCGGACAGGGCAGGACTATGGCTACACCTTC. It yields the protein CATSHRTGQDYGYTF.

This rearrangement joins TRBV6-2 or TRBV6-3 to TRBJ2-1; 8 positions match TRBD1. The assigned J gene may be wrong: the sequence end matches TRBJ2-7 better. This CDR3 contains 18 residues. Germline lookup yields CDR1 MNHEY and CDR2 SVGEGT. CDR3: CASSYSPFDRGAYNEQYF. The CDR3 DNA reads as TGTGCCAGCAGTTACTCCCCGTTCGACAGGGGCGCCTACAATGAGCAGTACTTC.

The chain has TRBV20-1 and TRBJ2-3, with D perhaps matching TRBD2 (5 bases). V was trimmed by 2 bases and J by 2 bases, leaving 14 bases between them. CDR1 DFQATT and CDR2 SNEGSKA come from the germline V gene (reference sequence). The CDR3 runs to 15 residues. CDR3 loop: CSARPDGILTDTQYF. In nucleotides, the CDR3 is TGCAGTGCTAGACCGGACGGGATTCTCACAGATACGCAGTATTTT.

This clonotype was seen a handful of times. J is TRBJ2-7 and V is TRBV6-2 or TRBV6-3; a possible D gene is TRBD2 (5 bases). CDR3 length equals 13 residues. CDR1 and CDR2 from the germline V gene are MNHEY and SVGEGT. The germline V and J ends were trimmed by 2 bases and 3 bases, with 8 bases remaining between them. The CDR3 region is CASSYGGHYEQYF. As DNA, the CDR3 is TGTGCCAGCAGTTACGGAGGCCACTACGAGCAGTACTTC.

The V call is TRBV10-3, the J call TRBJ1-2, with no clear D. The germline V gene has CDR1 ENHRY and CDR2 SYGVKD. The V end was cut by 0 bases, the J end by 4 bases, with 6 bases between. The CDR3 has 13 residues. The CDR3 loop reads CAISESWGYGYTF. DNA for the CDR3: TGTGCCATCAGTGAGTCATGGGGCTATGGCTACACCTTC.